This T cell receptor beta chain is drawn from a study of neoadjuvant nivolumab and ipilimumab in lung cancer (TCRdb year 2020). At the level of the whole study: Nivolumab was administered intravenously at 3 mg/kg on days 1, 15 and 29, and in the combination arm ipilimumab 1 mg/kg was added on day 1 only. For each study arm, the primary endpoint of the trial was the rate of major pathologic response (MPR) in the intention-to-treat population. A total of roughly 42 patients with operable NSCLC were treated in the trial, with 23 randomized to nivolumab monotherapy and roughly 20 randomized to nivolumab plus ipilimumab. TCR repertoires in pretherapy (baseline) peripheral blood were compared with TCR repertoires in tumors resected at surgery after neoadjuvant immune checkpoint blockade. Matched pretherapy and resected tumor pairs were analyzed for seven patients: four treated with nivolumab and three with nivolumab plus ipilimumab. Overall study outcomes, separate from this receptor: A small number of samples underwent TCR sequencing. No significant correlation was found between TCR clonality and pathologic tumor regression, and only one major-pathologic-response sample was available for the clonality analysis. Tumor T-cell richness and clonality rose from pretherapy to surgery in three of three dual-therapy tumors but in only two of four nivolumab-treated tumors. Greater TCR richness and clonality were observed in resected tumors than in tumor-adjacent uninvolved lung, and increases were observed in more dual-therapy-treated tumors. A positive correlation was observed between pretherapy blood TCR richness and richness in tumors resected after neoadjuvant therapy (Spearman R ≈ 0.8).

Of note for this clone: The antigen this receptor binds is unknown. No much larger clone exists at a distance of one base, and base qualities are not known.

The library was generated by the immunoSEQ multiplex PCR assay. The authors' pipeline ran thus. Repertoires were summarized in terms of richness and clonality, and significantly expanded and contracted clones between pre- and post-therapy samples were identified. In its TCRdb copy, this immuneACCESS table keeps in-frame sequences only and misses some clones. Where compared with another copy, unresolved V genes explain less than half of these, and the others have no known cause. Clonal size and the V and J genes are those of that table, whereas D and trimming came from the DNA. The sample profile shows approximately 31,000 clones; roughly nine tenths of them were found once. Around 4.8% of the sample is held by the ten biggest clonotypes. V is cut by 4 bases and J by 6 bases, and the space between the germline ends is 9 bases. For CDR1 and CDR2, the germline V gene (reference sequence) lists DFQATT and SNEGSKA. CDR3 length: 11 amino acids, cysteine to phenylalanine. Of the read, only the CDR3 DNA is kept; its 33 bases are in frame from base 1.

This specimen's time point label, interpreted: at surgical resection after neoadjuvant nivolumab +/- ipilimumab. The samples were taken from NEOSTAR, a phase 2 randomized trial in operable NSCLC that tested neoadjuvant nivolumab or nivolumab plus ipilimumab, followed by surgery. This specimen was peripheral blood, taken after neoadjuvant nivolumab, alone or with ipilimumab, at or shortly before surgery. This clonotype was obtained from an adult with non-small cell lung cancer. The rearrangement joined TRBV20-1 to TRBJ1-1, with the D segment identity uncertain. The CDR3 protein sequence reads: CSAMTGAEAFF. The DNA sequence reads TGCAGTGCTATGACCGGAGCTGAAGCTTTCTTT.